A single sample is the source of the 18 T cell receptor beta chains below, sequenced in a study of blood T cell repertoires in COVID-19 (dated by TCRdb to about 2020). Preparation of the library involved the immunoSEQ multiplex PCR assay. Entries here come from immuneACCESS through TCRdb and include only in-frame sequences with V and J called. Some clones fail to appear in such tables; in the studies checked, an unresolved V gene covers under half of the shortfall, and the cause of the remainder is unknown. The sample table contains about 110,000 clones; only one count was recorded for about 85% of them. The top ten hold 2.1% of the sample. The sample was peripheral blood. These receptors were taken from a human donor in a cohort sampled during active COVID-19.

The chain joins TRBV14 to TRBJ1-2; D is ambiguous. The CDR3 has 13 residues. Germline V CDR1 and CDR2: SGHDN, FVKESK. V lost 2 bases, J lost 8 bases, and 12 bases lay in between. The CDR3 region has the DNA TGTGCCAGCAGCCAACGCCCCACGGGGGGCTACACCTTC. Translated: CASSQRPTGGYTF.

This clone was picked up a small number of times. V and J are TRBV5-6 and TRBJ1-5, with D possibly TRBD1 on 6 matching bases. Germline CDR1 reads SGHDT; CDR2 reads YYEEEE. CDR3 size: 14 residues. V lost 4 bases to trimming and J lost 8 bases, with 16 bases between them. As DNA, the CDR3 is TGTGCCAGCAGCCGGAAGGGGGTCCCTAAGCCCCAGCATTTT. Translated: CASSRKGVPKPQHF.

The CDR3 coding sequence is TGTGCCAGCAGCCGCCCCCCGGGCGCAGGGCAATCAGATACGCAGTATTTT. Encoded protein: CASSRPPGAGQSDTQYF. The chain recombines TRBV11-3 with TRBJ2-3; perhaps TRBD1 as D (5 bases). The germline CDR1 and CDR2 sequences are SGHNT and YENEEA. CDR3 length: 17 amino acids. The germline V and J ends were trimmed by 5 bases and 4 bases, with 22 bases remaining between them.

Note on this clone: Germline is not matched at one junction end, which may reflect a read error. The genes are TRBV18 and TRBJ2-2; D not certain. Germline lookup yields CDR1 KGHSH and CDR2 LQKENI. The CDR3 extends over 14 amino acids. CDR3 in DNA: TGTGCCAGCTCATCACCCCTAGTCTCCCCGGAGCTGTTTTTT. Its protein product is CASSSPLVSPELFF.

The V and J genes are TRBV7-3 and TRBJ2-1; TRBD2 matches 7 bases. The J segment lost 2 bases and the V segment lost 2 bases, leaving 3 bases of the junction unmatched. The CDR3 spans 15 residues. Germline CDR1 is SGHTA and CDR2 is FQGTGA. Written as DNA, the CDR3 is TGTGCCAGCAGCTTAGACGGGAGGACCTACAATGAGCAGTTCTTC. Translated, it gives CASSLDGRTYNEQFF. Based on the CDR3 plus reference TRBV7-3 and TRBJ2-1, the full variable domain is GAGVSQTPSNKVTEKGKYVELRCDPISGHTALYWYRQSLGQGPEFLIYFQGTGAADDSGLPNDRFFAVRPEGSVSTLKIQRTERGDSAVYLCASSLDGRTYNEQFFGPGTRLTVL.

The CDR3 DNA reads as TGTGCCAGCAGCACCTCAGACAGGGAAGAAGCTTTCTTT. Translation gives CASSTSDREEAFF. V is TRBV5-4 and J is TRBJ1-1; 7 bases agree with TRBD1. This CDR3 has 13 amino acids. V dropped 4 bases and J dropped 8; count of bases not matched to a gene: 8. Germline lookup yields CDR1 SGHNT and CDR2 YYREEE (reference sequence).

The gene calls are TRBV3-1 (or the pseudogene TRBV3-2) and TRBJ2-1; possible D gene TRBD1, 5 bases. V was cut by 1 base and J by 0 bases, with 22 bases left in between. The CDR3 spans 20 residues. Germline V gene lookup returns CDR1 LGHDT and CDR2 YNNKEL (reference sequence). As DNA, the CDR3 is TGTGCCAGCAGCCAAGTCAGGTGTAAGGGCAGGGTCAGCTCCTACAATGAGCAGTTCTTC. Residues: CASSQVRCKGRVSSYNEQFF.

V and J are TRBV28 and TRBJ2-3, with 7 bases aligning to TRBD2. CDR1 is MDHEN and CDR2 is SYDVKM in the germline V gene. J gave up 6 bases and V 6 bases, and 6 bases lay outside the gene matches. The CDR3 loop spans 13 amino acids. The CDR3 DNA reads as TGTGCCAGCAGCCCCATGCGGGGGGATACGCAGTATTTT. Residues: CASSPMRGDTQYF.

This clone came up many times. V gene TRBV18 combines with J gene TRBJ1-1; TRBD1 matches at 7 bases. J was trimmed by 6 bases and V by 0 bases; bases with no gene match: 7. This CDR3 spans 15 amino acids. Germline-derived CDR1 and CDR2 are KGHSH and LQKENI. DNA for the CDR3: TGTGCCAGCTCACCACCCTTAGGGGGCGATGCTGAAGCTTTCTTT. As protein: CASSPPLGGDAEAFF.

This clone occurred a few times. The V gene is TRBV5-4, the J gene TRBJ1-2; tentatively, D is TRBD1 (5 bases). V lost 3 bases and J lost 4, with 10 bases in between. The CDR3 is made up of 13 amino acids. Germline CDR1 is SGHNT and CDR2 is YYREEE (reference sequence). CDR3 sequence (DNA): TGTGCCAGCAGCTCTACAGGAACCTATGGCTACACCTTC. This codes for CASSSTGTYGYTF. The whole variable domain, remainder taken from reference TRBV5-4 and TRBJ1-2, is ETGVTQSPTHLIKTRGQQVTLRCSSQSGHNTVSWYQQALGQGPQFIFQYYREEENGRGNFPPRFSGLQFPNYSSELNVNALELDDSALYLCASSSTGTYGYTFGSGTRLTVV.

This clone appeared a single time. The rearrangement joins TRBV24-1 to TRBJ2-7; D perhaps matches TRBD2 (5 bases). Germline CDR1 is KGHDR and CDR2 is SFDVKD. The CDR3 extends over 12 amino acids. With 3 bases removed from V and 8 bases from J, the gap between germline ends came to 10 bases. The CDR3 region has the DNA TGTGCCACCAGTGATCTGGACTCCAAGCAGTACTTC. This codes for CATSDLDSKQYF.

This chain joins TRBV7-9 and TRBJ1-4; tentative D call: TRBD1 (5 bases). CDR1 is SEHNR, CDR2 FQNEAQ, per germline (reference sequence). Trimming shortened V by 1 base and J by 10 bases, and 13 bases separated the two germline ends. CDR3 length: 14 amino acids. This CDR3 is CASSLGQPGGKLFF. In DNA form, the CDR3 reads TGTGCCAGCAGCTTAGGGCAGCCCGGGGGAAAACTGTTTTTT.

DNA of the CDR3: TGTGCCAGCAGTTCCAACAGGGGGCAGAATTCACCCCTCCACTTT. Translating gives CASSSNRGQNSPLHF. V usage is TRBV28 and J usage is TRBJ1-6; 9 positions match TRBD1. V lost 4 bases and J lost 7; bases outside the gene matches: 5. Germline lookup yields CDR1 MDHEN and CDR2 SYDVKM. There are 15 residues in the CDR3.

For the CDR3, the DNA is TGCGCCAGCAGCTTCATGGTTGGCGAGACCCAGTACTTC. Amino acid sequence: CASSFMVGETQYF. The J gene is TRBJ2-5, the V gene TRBV5-1, with D uncertain. CDR3 length equals 13 residues. The germline V gene has CDR1 SGHRS and CDR2 YFSETQ. Trimming removed 2 bases at V and 5 bases at J, with 10 bases between.

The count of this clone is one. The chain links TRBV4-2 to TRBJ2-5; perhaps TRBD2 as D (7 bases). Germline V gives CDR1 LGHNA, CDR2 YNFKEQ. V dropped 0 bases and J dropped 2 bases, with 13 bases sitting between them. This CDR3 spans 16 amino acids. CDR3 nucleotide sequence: TGTGCCAGCAGCCAAGATGCCGGGGGGACACAAGAGACCCAGTACTTC. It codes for CASSQDAGGTQETQYF.

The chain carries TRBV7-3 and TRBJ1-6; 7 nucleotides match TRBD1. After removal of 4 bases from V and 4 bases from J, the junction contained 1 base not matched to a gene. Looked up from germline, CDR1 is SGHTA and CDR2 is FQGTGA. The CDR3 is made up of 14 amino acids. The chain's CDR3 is CASSSGQYNSPLHF. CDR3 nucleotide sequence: TGTGCCAGCAGCTCGGGACAGTATAATTCACCCCTCCACTTT.

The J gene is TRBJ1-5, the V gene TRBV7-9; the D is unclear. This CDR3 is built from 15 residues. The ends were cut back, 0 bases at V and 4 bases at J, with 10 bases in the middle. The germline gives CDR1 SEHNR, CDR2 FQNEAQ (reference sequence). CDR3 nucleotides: TGTGCCAGCAGCTTAGCAGGAGCGTGGAATCAGCCCCAGCATTTT. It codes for CASSLAGAWNQPQHF.

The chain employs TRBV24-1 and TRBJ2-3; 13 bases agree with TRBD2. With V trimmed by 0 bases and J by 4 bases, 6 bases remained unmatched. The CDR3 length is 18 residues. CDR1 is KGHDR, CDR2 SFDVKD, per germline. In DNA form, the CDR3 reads TGTGCCACCAGTGATTTGCGTACTAGCGGGGGGGCCGCAGATACGCAGTATTTT. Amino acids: CATSDLRTSGGAADTQYF.